This is a list of T cell receptor beta chains from one sample in a study of regulatory T cells in long-lasting Graves disease. TCRdb called the multiplex PCR reads again in MiXCR, with one record for every CDR3 protein. The table includes approximately 470,000 distinct CDR3 sequences, under 20% detected once. The same data also went into a second study, on T cells in Graves' hyperthyroidism and ophthalmopathy.

The sample consisted of peripheral blood mononuclear cells (PBMCs), taken at new diagnosis, from a patient treated with antithyroid drugs. The receptors originated from a man between 35 and 55 years old with Graves disease. CDR3s include the opening cysteine and the closing phenylalanine or tryptophan. The D gene is left open where the match is weak. A clone size is listed for some rows: how often the clone was seen (once, few, many), or a class if it is expanded.

v_gene	d_gene	j_gene	abundance	CDR3aa	CDR3nt
TRBV20-1	TRBD2	TRBJ2-1	many	CSARDGVAGGYEQFF	TGCAGTGCTAGAGATGGAGTAGCGGGAGGCTACGAGCAGTTCTTC
TRBV20-1	TRBD1	TRBJ1-1	many	CSASQQGTGAHTEAFF	TGCAGTGCTAGTCAACAAGGGACAGGGGCACACACTGAAGCTTTCTTT
TRBV28	.	TRBJ1-5	many	CASTKKEYSNQPQHF	TGTGCCAGCACCAAAAAAGAGTATAGCAATCAGCCCCAGCATTTT
TRBV20-1	.	TRBJ2-7	many	CSASPGGPEQYF	TGCAGTGCTAGCCCTGGAGGGCCGGAGCAGTACTTC
TRBV28	TRBD1	TRBJ1-5	many	CANGTGLFCNQPQHF	TGTGCCAATGGGACAGGGCTGTTTTGTAATCAGCCCCAGCATTTT
TRBV20-1	TRBD2	TRBJ2-7	many	CSARKLGSGSSEQYF	TGCAGTGCTAGAAAACTCGGTAGCGGGAGCTCCGAGCAGTACTTC
TRBV12-3/TRBV12-4	TRBD2	TRBJ2-1	.	CASSPGTSGREGEQFF	TGTGCCAGCAGTCCCGGGACTAGCGGGAGAGAAGGGGAGCAGTTCTTC
TRBV5-1	TRBD1	TRBJ2-7	.	CASSLESGGTGVEQYF	TGCGCCAGCAGCTTGGAGTCAGGTGGGACAGGGGTCGAGCAGTACTTC
TRBV5-6	TRBD1	TRBJ2-7	few	CASSVAGTAYEQYF	TGTGCCAGCAGCGTGGCCGGGACAGCCTACGAGCAGTACTTC
TRBV3-1	.	TRBJ2-7	many	CASSQAQGTHEQYF	TGTGCCAGCAGCCAAGCTCAGGGTACCCACGAGCAGTACTTC
TRBV24-1	TRBD1	TRBJ2-5	.	CATSDFRGQGMRETQYF	TGTGCCACCAGTGATTTTAGGGGACAGGGGATGCGGGAGACCCAGTACTTC
TRBV13	TRBD2	TRBJ2-3	many	CASSWERERQDTQYF	TGTGCCAGCAGCTGGGAGCGGGAGCGCCAGGATACGCAGTATTTT
TRBV6-2/TRBV6-3	.	TRBJ2-7	few	CASSYSPYEQYF	TGTGCCAGCAGTTATTCCCCCTACGAGCAGTACTTC
TRBV12-3/TRBV12-4	.	TRBJ2-5	many	CASLAGTSETQYF	TGTGCCAGCCTAGCAGGGACTTCGGAGACCCAGTACTTC
TRBV19	TRBD2	TRBJ2-7	few	CASKDLAGTYEQYF	TGTGCCAGTAAAGACCTAGCGGGAACCTACGAGCAGTACTTC
TRBV9	.	TRBJ2-7	.	CASSVGAEGYEQYF	TGTGCCAGCAGCGTAGGGGCGGAGGGCTACGAGCAGTACTTC
TRBV6-5	TRBD2	TRBJ2-2	many	CASSYSRLAGVNTGELFF	TGTGCCAGCAGTTACTCCCGACTAGCGGGAGTGAACACCGGGGAGCTGTTTTTT
TRBV5-1	.	TRBJ2-5	many	CASRNREAETQYF	TGCGCCAGCAGAAACAGGGAGGCAGAGACCCAGTACTTC